These T cell receptor beta chains were read from a single sample in a study of breast tumors, draining lymph nodes, adjacent tissues. TCRdb used MiXCR to reprocess the multiplex PCR reads, holding one entry per CDR3 protein. The sample consists of 60,000 to 70,000 distinct CDR3 sequences, approximately 62% of them appearing once. The specimen was breast tumor tissue. The receptors originated from a female donor with breast cancer. Some clones in this sample may be carry-over from other donors' samples. Both conserved end residues are part of each CDR3. Each record gives: D gene, J gene, clone size, V gene, CDR3 DNA, CDR3 protein. D genes are given only for firm matches. Where a row states a size, it is once, few, many or the class of an expanded clone; other rows omit it.

D: NA
J: TRBJ1-2
size: NA
V: TRBV19
DNA: TGTGCCAGTAGTATAACGGGGATAAACTATGGCTACACCTTC
CDR3: CASSITGINYGYTF

D: TRBD2
J: TRBJ2-7
size: many
V: TRBV10-2
DNA: TGCGCCAGCAAAACGGCGGGAGCAGGAGAGCAGTACTTC
CDR3: CASKTAGAGEQYF

D: NA
J: TRBJ1-5
size: NA
V: TRBV5-6
DNA: TGTGCCAGCAGCTTGGAAGCGGGGGTCCCTCAGCCCCAGCATTTT
CDR3: CASSLEAGVPQPQHF

D: TRBD2
J: TRBJ2-1
size: once
V: TRBV29-1
DNA: TGCAGCGTTGAGGAGTATCTAGCGGGGGCCAATGAGCAGTTCTTC
CDR3: CSVEEYLAGANEQFF

D: NA
J: TRBJ2-5
size: NA
V: TRBV10-3
DNA: TGTGCCATCAGGGGGGGGGGCCAGGAGACCCAGTACTTC
CDR3: CAIRGGGQETQYF

D: NA
J: TRBJ1-2
size: NA
V: TRBV5-1
DNA: TGCGCCAGCAGCTTCCCGGGACGGACCCAGAGCTACACCTTC
CDR3: CASSFPGRTQSYTF

D: NA
J: TRBJ2-7
size: NA
V: TRBV5-6
DNA: TGTGCCAGCAGCTTGGCGGGACCCAACTCCTACGAGCAGTACTTC
CDR3: CASSLAGPNSYEQYF

D: NA
J: TRBJ2-7
size: NA
V: TRBV5-1
DNA: TGCGCCAGCAAAACCGGGCCCTCACTCGACGAGCAGCACTTC
CDR3: CASKTGPSLDEQHF

D: NA
J: TRBJ1-6
size: NA
V: TRBV20-1
DNA: TGCAGTGCTAGAGGCGGCCTTAGCTCCTATAATTCACCCCTCCACTTT
CDR3: CSARGGLSSYNSPLHF

D: TRBD2
J: TRBJ2-4
size: many
V: TRBV5-1
DNA: TGCGCCAGGACCGGGACTAGCAAAAACATTCAGTACTTC
CDR3: CARTGTSKNIQYF

D: TRBD1
J: TRBJ2-7
size: NA
V: TRBV5-5
DNA: TGTGCCAGCAGGACAGGGATCGAGCAGTACTTC
CDR3: CASRTGIEQYF

D: TRBD1
J: TRBJ1-2
size: NA
V: TRBV24-1
DNA: TGTGCCACCAGTGATTCGACAGGGGTCCATGGCTACACCTTC
CDR3: CATSDSTGVHGYTF

D: NA
J: TRBJ2-1
size: NA
V: TRBV18
DNA: TGCGCCAGCTCACCAAAGGAGACGGAACACAGTGAGCAGTTCTTC
CDR3: CASSPKETEHSEQFF

D: TRBD1
J: TRBJ1-5
size: NA
V: TRBV6-5
DNA: TGTGCCAGCGGACCGACAGGGAAGAATCAGCCCCAGCATTTT
CDR3: CASGPTGKNQPQHF

D: NA
J: TRBJ1-1
size: NA
V: TRBV18
DNA: TGTGCCAGCTCAGCAGATAGAGGCACTGAAGCTTTCTTT
CDR3: CASSADRGTEAFF

D: NA
J: TRBJ1-3
size: NA
V: TRBV5-1
DNA: TGCGCCAGCAACAAAGGGAACACCATATATTTT
CDR3: CASNKGNTIYF

D: NA
J: TRBJ1-4
size: NA
V: TRBV30
DNA: TGTGCCTGGAGCGGACATTCCGCGGGATCAAAACTGTTTTTT
CDR3: CAWSGHSAGSKLFF

D: NA
J: TRBJ1-3
size: many
V: TRBV18
DNA: TGTGCCAGCTCACCGGGGGCCGGAAACACCATATATTTT
CDR3: CASSPGAGNTIYF

D: TRBD2
J: TRBJ2-3
size: NA
V: TRBV4-1
DNA: TGCGCCAGCAGCCAAGATCCACCGGGACTAGCGGGAGTAGGTACAGATACGCAGTATTTT
CDR3: CASSQDPPGLAGVGTDTQYF

D: NA
J: TRBJ2-5
size: NA
V: TRBV29-1
DNA: TGCAGCTCCCAAGTAGCGAACCAAGAGACCCAGTACTTC
CDR3: CSSQVANQETQYF

D: TRBD2
J: TRBJ2-5
size: NA
V: TRBV5-4
DNA: TGTGCCAGCAGCTTGGTGGCTAGCGGGAGTGGTGAGACCCAGTACTTC
CDR3: CASSLVASGSGETQYF

D: NA
J: TRBJ2-1
size: NA
V: TRBV7-2
DNA: TGTGCCAGCACGGGCCGGGGGCCCAATGAGCAGTTCTTC
CDR3: CASTGRGPNEQFF

D: TRBD2
J: TRBJ2-5
size: NA
V: TRBV7-9
DNA: TGTGCCAGCAGCTTGAGAGCGGGAGGCTCCCAAGAGACCCAGTACTTC
CDR3: CASSLRAGGSQETQYF

D: TRBD2
J: TRBJ2-5
size: NA
V: TRBV7-3
DNA: TGTGCCAGCAGCGTGGGACTAGCGGGAGTTCAAGAGACCCAGTACTTC
CDR3: CASSVGLAGVQETQYF

D: NA
J: TRBJ2-1
size: few
V: TRBV13
DNA: TGTGCCAGCAGCACCCCGCGAGACTCCAATGAGCAGTTCTTC
CDR3: CASSTPRDSNEQFF

D: TRBD2
J: TRBJ2-7
size: NA
V: TRBV4-1
DNA: TGCGCCAGCAGCCAAGATCCACCGGGACTAGCCTCCTCCTACGAGCAGTACTTC
CDR3: CASSQDPPGLASSYEQYF

D: NA
J: TRBJ2-1
size: NA
V: TRBV19
DNA: TGTGCCAGTAGTGTACTCGGGGTAAATGAGCAGTTCTTC
CDR3: CASSVLGVNEQFF

D: NA
J: TRBJ1-2
size: many
V: TRBV30
DNA: TGTGCCTGGAGTAAGGTGGGGGGAGAGGTCGGCTTC
CDR3: CAWSKVGGEVGF

D: TRBD1
J: TRBJ2-2
size: NA
V: TRBV4-2
DNA: TGTGCCAGCAGCCAAGGGGACAGGGGCTTAACCGGGGAGCTGTTTTTT
CDR3: CASSQGDRGLTGELFF

D: NA
J: TRBJ1-3
size: many
V: TRBV12-3/TRBV12-4
DNA: TGTGCCAGCAGTTTAGGGCAGGGAAAAACTGGAAACACCATATATTTT
CDR3: CASSLGQGKTGNTIYF

D: NA
J: TRBJ2-3
size: many
V: TRBV14
DNA: TGTGCCAGCAGCCAAGACCCCCGCCGGAGGGACACAGATACGCAGTATTTT
CDR3: CASSQDPRRRDTDTQYF

D: NA
J: TRBJ2-6
size: NA
V: TRBV20-1
DNA: TGCAGTGCTGGGGGCTCTGGGGCCAACGTCCTGACTTTC
CDR3: CSAGGSGANVLTF

D: TRBD1
J: TRBJ1-1
size: NA
V: TRBV12-3/TRBV12-4
DNA: TGTGCCAGCAGCGCCAACAGGGGTAACACTGAAGCTTTCTTT
CDR3: CASSANRGNTEAFF

D: TRBD1
J: TRBJ2-7
size: NA
V: TRBV18
DNA: TGTGCCAGCTCACCGGGACAGGGGGCTAGTGAGCAGTACTTC
CDR3: CASSPGQGASEQYF

D: TRBD2
J: TRBJ2-3
size: many
V: TRBV24-1
DNA: TGTGCCACCGCGGGGGGGGGCACAGATACGCAGTATTTT
CDR3: CATAGGGTDTQYF

D: NA
J: TRBJ1-2
size: NA
V: TRBV5-6
DNA: TGTGCCAGCAGCTTCCTGACGGTGAACTATGGCTACACCTTC
CDR3: CASSFLTVNYGYTF

D: TRBD1
J: TRBJ1-4
size: NA
V: TRBV7-9
DNA: TGTGCCAGCAGGGCAGGGGGCGGTGAAAAGCTGTTTTTT
CDR3: CASRAGGGEKLFF

D: NA
J: TRBJ1-2
size: NA
V: TRBV6-2/TRBV6-3
DNA: TGTGCCAGCAGTCTCAAGCGGGACGTCGGGTATGGCTACACCTTC
CDR3: CASSLKRDVGYGYTF

D: NA
J: TRBJ1-3
size: NA
V: TRBV29-1
DNA: NA
CDR3: CSVEAQLNTEAFFGQGTIYF

D: TRBD2
J: TRBJ2-5
size: many
V: TRBV6-1
DNA: TGTGCCAGCAGATATCCGGGACTAGCGGGGGGGCTTGAGACCCAGTACTTC
CDR3: CASRYPGLAGGLETQYF

D: TRBD1
J: TRBJ2-2
size: many
V: TRBV18
DNA: TGTGCCAGCTCACCAGGGACAGGGGGCGGCACCGGGGAGCTGTTTTTT
CDR3: CASSPGTGGGTGELFF

D: TRBD1
J: TRBJ2-7
size: NA
V: TRBV2
DNA: TGTGCCAGCAGTGAAGCGCTGGGGGACAGGAGGTACGAGCAGTACTTC
CDR3: CASSEALGDRRYEQYF

D: TRBD1
J: TRBJ2-1
size: NA
V: TRBV7-6
DNA: TGTGCCAGCAGCCCCGCCGGGACAGGGGTGTACAATGAGCAGTTCTTC
CDR3: CASSPAGTGVYNEQFF

D: NA
J: TRBJ2-3
size: NA
V: TRBV7-9
DNA: TGTGCCAGCAGCCCCGGATCGCCAAAGGATACGCAGTATTTT
CDR3: CASSPGSPKDTQYF

D: TRBD2
J: TRBJ2-1
size: NA
V: TRBV10-1
DNA: TGCGCCAGCAGTGAGGCGGGGGGGCCCTACAATGAGCAGTTCTTC
CDR3: CASSEAGGPYNEQFF

D: NA
J: TRBJ1-4
size: NA
V: TRBV7-9
DNA: TGTGCCAGCAGCTTAGAGGGCAGGCTGATTGAAAAACTGTTTTTT
CDR3: CASSLEGRLIEKLFF

D: NA
J: TRBJ1-4
size: NA
V: TRBV7-8
DNA: TGTGCCAGCAGCTTAGTTCGGGGGTGGGACGAAAAACTGTTTTTT
CDR3: CASSLVRGWDEKLFF

D: NA
J: TRBJ2-3
size: many
V: TRBV7-8
DNA: TGTGCCAGCGGAGGAGGGAGCCATAGCACAGATACGCAGTATTTT
CDR3: CASGGGSHSTDTQYF

D: NA
J: TRBJ2-7
size: NA
V: TRBV20-1
DNA: TGCAGTGCTAGCCCGAACGTTCTCTACGAGCAGTACTTC
CDR3: CSASPNVLYEQYF

D: TRBD2
J: TRBJ2-1
size: NA
V: TRBV7-3
DNA: TGTGCCAGCAGCCTAATAGCGGGAGGGAGCAATGAGCAGTTCTTC
CDR3: CASSLIAGGSNEQFF

D: NA
J: TRBJ1-4
size: NA
V: TRBV20-1
DNA: TGCAGTGTTGGGAGAAGCGGGGGGGCGGAAAAACTGTTTTTT
CDR3: CSVGRSGGAEKLFF